Below are 19 T cell receptor beta chains sequenced from a single sample in a study of blood T cell repertoires in COVID-19 (dated by TCRdb to the early 2020s). Receptors were amplified or captured by the immunoSEQ multiplex PCR assay. Sourced from immuneACCESS, this table was stored by TCRdb with only in-frame sequences that have V and J called. A share of the clones is absent; for the studies checked, an unresolved V gene accounts for under half, and the remainder has no known explanation. A total of roughly 250,000 clones appear in this sample, about 90% of them only once. Jointly, the top ten make up just over 7% of the sample. The sequenced material came from peripheral blood. Receptors originate from a man in his 60s who had recovered from COVID-19.

This sequence joins TRBV6-5 and TRBJ2-7; 9 positions agree with TRBD1. CDR1 MNHEY and CDR2 SVGAGI come from the germline V gene. The CDR3 has 13 residues. The V segment lost 6 bases and the J segment 7 bases; nucleotides outside the gene matches: 7. CDR3 in amino acids: CASRTGGAGEQYF. DNA for the CDR3: TGTGCCAGCAGGACAGGGGGTGCGGGGGAGCAGTACTTC.

The V call is TRBV7-9, the J call TRBJ1-4; D possibly corresponds to TRBD1 (5 bases). This CDR3 region has 15 residues. The V end lost 3 bases, the J end lost 3 bases, and 11 bases lay between the germline ends. Germline V CDR1 and CDR2: SEHNR, FQNEAQ (reference sequence). Written as DNA, the CDR3 is TGTGCCAGCAGCTTTATAGGGGCGGCTAATGAAAAACTGTTTTTT. It specifies CASSFIGAANEKLFF.

This clone was observed a single time. The chain carries TRBV28 and TRBJ2-1; TRBD2 matches 13 bases. The CDR3 extends over 16 amino acids. Germline V gives CDR1 MDHEN, CDR2 SYDVKM. Trimming at V came to 5 bases and at J to 6 bases, leaving 7 bases not matched to a gene. The CDR3 here is CASSITSGGAFNEQFF. The CDR3 nucleotides read TGTGCCAGCAGTATAACTAGCGGGGGGGCCTTCAATGAGCAGTTCTTC.

The chain recombines TRBV7-9 with TRBJ1-1, with D maybe TRBD1 (5 bases). This CDR3 is built from 17 residues. Trimming stripped 1 base from V and 2 bases from J, with 17 bases between. Germline loops: CDR1 SEHNR, CDR2 FQNEAQ (reference sequence). The DNA of the CDR3 is TGTGCCAGCAGCTTAGGAAAGTACACAGGAATCAACACTGAAGCTTTCTTT. It is translated as CASSLGKYTGINTEAFF.

The chain uses TRBV9 and TRBJ1-1, with D perhaps TRBD1 (6 bases). V lost 0 bases to trimming and J lost 1 base, with 13 bases between them. There are 16 residues in the CDR3. In germline, CDR1 is SGDLS, CDR2 YYNGEE. The CDR3 nucleotides read TGTGCCAGCAGCGTAGCCGTGGGGGCTTGGAACACTGAAGCTTTCTTT. Its translation: CASSVAVGAWNTEAFF. The complete variable domain, with remaining parts taken from reference TRBV9 and TRBJ1-1, reads DSGVTQTPKHLITATGQRVTLRCSPRSGDLSVYWYQQSLDQGLQFLIQYYNGEERAKGNILERFSAQQFPDLHSELNLSSLELGDSALYFCASSVAVGAWNTEAFFGQGTRLTVV.

The J gene is TRBJ1-1, the V gene TRBV5-1; D gene unclear. Trimming removed 3 bases at V and 1 base at J, with 10 bases between. The CDR3 length is 14 residues. Germline loops: CDR1 SGHRS, CDR2 YFSETQ. CDR3 in amino acids: CASSSYSGNTEAFF. DNA for the CDR3: TGCGCCAGCAGCTCATACAGTGGGAACACTGAAGCTTTCTTT.

This chain connects TRBV6-4 to TRBJ2-3; a weak D match, TRBD1 (5 bases). Per the germline V gene, CDR1 is MRHNA and CDR2 is SNTAGT. The CDR3 loop spans 14 amino acids. V lost 4 bases to trimming and J lost 0 bases, with 8 bases between them. The CDR3 DNA reads as TGTGCCAGCAGTGCAGGGTCTAGCACAGATACGCAGTATTTT. Translated, it gives CASSAGSSTDTQYF.

This rearrangement joins TRBV3-1 (or the pseudogene TRBV3-2) to TRBJ1-2; tentatively, D is TRBD1 (5 bases). The CDR3 is 15 residues long. Germline loops: CDR1 LGHDT, CDR2 YNNKEL (reference sequence). The ends were cut back, 1 base at V and 8 bases at J, with 17 bases in the middle. CDR3 region: CASSQGGTSSGGYTF. The CDR3 region has the DNA TGTGCCAGCAGCCAAGGCGGGACCTCCTCGGGCGGCTACACCTTC.

The genes are TRBV28 and TRBJ1-2; 9 nucleotides line up with TRBD1. Unmatched junction bases numbered 4, after V lost 6 bases and J lost 2 bases. CDR1 is MDHEN, CDR2 SYDVKM, per germline. The CDR3 spans 14 residues. CDR3: CASRWTGANYGYTF. CDR3 sequence (DNA): TGTGCCAGCAGATGGACAGGGGCAAACTATGGCTACACCTTC.

This chain joins TRBV10-3 and TRBJ2-3; 7 nucleotides line up with TRBD1. Trimming took 11 bases from V and 5 from J; bases not matched to a gene: 7. Germline CDR1 ENHRY, CDR2 SYGVKD. The CDR3 has 12 amino acids. CDR3: CAHGTAIDTQYF. Here the CDR3 DNA reads TGTGCCCACGGGACAGCTATAGATACGCAGTATTTT.

V usage is TRBV3-1 (or the pseudogene TRBV3-2) and J usage is TRBJ1-2, with TRBD1 as a possible D gene (6 bases). The CDR3 spans 14 residues. V was shortened by 0 bases and J by 3 bases, with 8 bases between the two germline ends. Germline V gene sequence: CDR1 LGHDT, CDR2 YNNKEL (reference sequence). The CDR3 here is CASSQDWTDYGYTF. The CDR3 DNA is TGTGCCAGCAGCCAAGATTGGACAGACTATGGCTACACCTTC.

The rearrangement links TRBV5-1 to TRBJ2-5; D unresolved. CDR1 is SGHRS and CDR2 is YFSETQ in the germline V gene. Trimming pared 1 base from V and 5 bases from J, leaving 12 bases between. The CDR3 spans 14 residues. For the CDR3, the DNA is TGCGCCAGCAGCTTGAATCCCTTCAGGGAGACCCAGTACTTC. Translated: CASSLNPFRETQYF.

J is TRBJ1-2 and V is TRBV18; a weak D match, TRBD1 (5 bases). The CDR3 is 14 residues long. V dropped 0 bases and J dropped 7 bases, with 12 bases sitting between them. Germline CDR1 reads KGHSH; CDR2 reads LQKENI. In nucleotides, the CDR3 is TGTGCCAGCTCACCACCCGGGAGGGACGCTGGCTACACCTTC. This sequence encodes CASSPPGRDAGYTF.

The chain recombines TRBV7-6 with TRBJ2-2, with 11 bases aligning to TRBD1. V dropped 5 bases and J dropped 4; count of bases not matched to a gene: 6. CDR3 length: 16 amino acids. From germline, CDR1 is SGHVS and CDR2 FNYEAQ. CDR3 in amino acids: CASSPDRGRSTGELFF. Written as DNA, the CDR3 is TGTGCCAGCAGCCCGGACAGGGGGCGTAGCACCGGGGAGCTGTTTTTT. Using reference TRBV7-6 and TRBJ2-2 for the parts outside the CDR3, the full variable domain is GAGVSQSPRYKVTKRGQDVALRCDPISGHVSLYWYRQALGQGPEFLTYFNYEAQQDKSGLPNDRFSAERPEGSISTLTIQRTEQRDSAMYRCASSPDRGRSTGELFFGEGSRLTVL.

CDR3 DNA: TGTGCCAGTAGTAGCCGGGGTACGAGGAACTATGGCTACACCTTC. Residues: CASSSRGTRNYGYTF. This chain links TRBV19 with TRBJ1-2; D unresolved. The CDR3 covers 15 residues. V lost 4 bases to trimming and J lost 2 bases, with 14 bases between them. CDR1 and CDR2 from the germline V gene are LNHDA and SQIVND (reference sequence). The complete variable domain, with remaining parts taken from reference TRBV19 and TRBJ1-2, reads DGGITQSPKYLFRKEGQNVTLSCEQNLNHDAMYWYRQDPGQGLRLIYYSQIVNDFQKGDIAEGYSVSREKKESFPLTVTSAQKNPTAFYLCASSSRGTRNYGYTFGSGTRLTVV.

The rearrangement joins TRBV24-1 to TRBJ1-2, with TRBD1 as a possible D gene (6 bases). Trimming took 0 bases from V and 2 from J, leaving 18 bases between them. This CDR3 is 18 amino acids long. The germline V gene encodes CDR1 KGHDR and CDR2 SFDVKD. Here the CDR3 DNA reads TGTGCCACCAGTGATTTGGGGGGGGCAGCCGCGGAAAACTATGGCTACACCTTC. Its translation is CATSDLGGAAAENYGYTF.

The CDR3 loop is CASSQVDTGARPEQYF. The CDR3 DNA is TGCGCCAGCAGCCAAGTCGATACAGGGGCGCGGCCCGAGCAGTACTTC. The chain combines TRBV4-1 with TRBJ2-7, with TRBD1 matching over 7 bases. CDR1 is MGHRA, CDR2 YSYEKL, per germline. The V and J ends lost 1 base and 6 bases, in that order; junction bases with no gene match: 12. The CDR3 loop spans 16 amino acids.

The J gene is TRBJ2-1, the V gene TRBV6-4; TRBD1 matches at 9 bases. CDR1 is MRHNA, CDR2 SNTAGT, per germline. V lost 3 bases and J lost 5; bases outside the gene matches: 8. The CDR3 consists of 16 residues. Written as DNA, the CDR3 is TGTGCCAGCAGTGAAGGGACAGGGATTTACCACAATGAGCAGTTCTTC. Translation gives CASSEGTGIYHNEQFF.

J is TRBJ2-5 and V is TRBV3-1 (or the pseudogene TRBV3-2); TRBD2 matches 8 bases. Germline CDR1 is LGHDT and CDR2 is YNNKEL (reference sequence). There are 15 residues in the CDR3. J was trimmed by 2 bases and V by 1 base; bases with no gene match: 3. The CDR3 sequence: CASSQGSGGQETQYF. In DNA, the CDR3 is TGTGCCAGCAGCCAAGGCAGCGGGGGACAAGAGACCCAGTACTTC.